The clone carrying this T cell receptor beta chain was detected only a few times. Its target is not known. The investigators amplified TCR beta CDR3 regions from RNA transcripts. The primer set for the first-round RT-PCR of the TCR CDR3 was HTBI. TCRdb independently ran MiXCR on the multiplex PCR reads; one entry per CDR3 protein. Of around 690,000 distinct CDR3 sequences listed, about 20% are singletons. The data belong to a study of T cells in Graves' hyperthyroidism and ophthalmopathy. The CDR3 is 15 residues long. Germline V gene lookup returns CDR1 SQVTM and CDR2 ANQGSEA. Trimming shortened V by 5 bases and J by 0 bases, and 11 bases separated the two germline ends. Notes on the study in general: Median prediction lead before ophthalmopathy onset was 5 to 7.5 months with the model.

Disease lasting under 3 months, a NOSPECS grade of at least 4, and a Clinical Activity Score of at least 3 were features of the ophthalmopathy patients. The genes are TRBV29-1 and TRBJ2-6; maybe TRBD1 (6 bases). The clonotype comes from a man between 25 and 39 years old with Graves' ophthalmopathy. The source material was blood. CDR3 protein: CSVLTRGSGANVLTF. The CDR3 nucleotides read TGCAGCGTTCTCACCAGGGGCTCTGGGGCCAACGTCCTGACTTTC.